What follows describes a single TCR beta chain. At one end, the junction sequence differs from germline, possibly due to a read error. These data belong to a study of T cells after yellow fever vaccination. The CDR3 covers 14 residues. 5'RACE template switching produced TCR cDNA carrying a universal primer site and UMIs. TCRdb re-derived calls from the 5' RACE reads in MiXCR, one entry per CDR3 protein. The table records about 370,000 distinct CDR3 sequences, roughly 12% of them present only once. J is TRBJ1-2 and V is TRBV12-3 or TRBV12-4; TRBD1 matches 10 bases. The receptor's source is a man aged 18 to 29 who received the YFV17D yellow fever vaccine. The input for sequencing was PBMCs, taken on the day of the first yellow fever vaccination. This CDR3 is CASTDRGQNYGFTF. CDR3 bases: TGTGCCAGCACCGACAGGGGGCAAAACTATGGCTTCACCTTC.